This TCR beta chain was sequenced during a study of cytomegalovirus exposure and HLA in healthy donors. Study-level results: Subsequent analysis found a tendency for first-cohort TCR clusters to co-occur within the 120 validation repertoires. Researchers counted about 150 TCR beta chains as cytomegalovirus-associated.

The donors belonged to the roughly 120-subject validation cohort, separate from the roughly 700-subject first cohort. Measured with immunoSEQ multiplex PCR; TCRdb has only the in-frame clones, and not every one. In the table there are roughly 260,000 clones, around nine tenths of which are singletons. Germline CDR1 is SGHVS and CDR2 is FQNEAQ. The J segment lost 1 base and the V segment lost 5 bases, leaving 5 bases of the junction unmatched. The CDR3 is made up of 15 amino acids. As regards this clone: Its antigen is unidentified.

The chain has TRBV7-8 and TRBJ2-7, with 10 bases identical to TRBD2. This clonotype originated in a man between 18 and 35 years old in good health and CMV-seronegative. The sample consisted of PBMCs. The CDR3 sequence is CASSPPSGGSYEQYF. CDR3 coding DNA: TGTGCCAGCAGCCCACCTAGCGGGGGTTCCTACGAGCAGTACTTC. Supplemented by reference TRBV7-8 and TRBJ2-7, the full variable domain reads GAGVSQSPRYKVAKRGQDVALRCDPISGHVSLFWYQQALGQGPEFLTYFQNEAQLDKSGLPSDRFFAERPEGSVSTLKIQRTQQEDSAVYLCASSPPSGGSYEQYFGPGTRLTVT.